A single sample is the source of the 12 T cell receptor beta chains below, sequenced in a study of sequential checkpoint blockade in melanoma. Treatment here: randomized to nivolumab then ipilimumab (arm A) or the reverse (arm B). The assay was immunoSEQ multiplex PCR, and TCRdb's table has in-frame clones only and misses some. Here the sample spans roughly 30,000 clones, 83% being singletons. Sequencing used CD8+ T cells sorted from blood (inferred from file names), obtained from a patient given nivolumab and ipilimumab in sequence. The source is a human donor with melanoma.

The CDR3 DNA follows: TGTGCCAGCAGCCCCGGTTTGGGGGCTTTTGGCTACACCTTC. The encoded protein is CASSPGLGAFGYTF. The V call is TRBV5-6, the J call TRBJ1-2, with a possible D match to TRBD1 (6 bases). The CDR3 runs 14 residues. CDR1 and CDR2 from the germline V gene are SGHDT and YYEEEE. V was shortened by 4 bases and J by 7 bases, with 17 bases between the two germline ends. Together with reference TRBV5-6 and TRBJ1-2, the CDR3 gives the full variable domain: DAGVTQSPTHLIKTRGQQVTLRCSPKSGHDTVSWYQQALGQGPQFIFQYYEEEERQRGNFPDRFSGHQFPNYSSELNVNALLLGDSALYLCASSPGLGAFGYTFGSGTRLTVV.

The chain links TRBV21-1 to TRBJ2-1; the D segment call TRBD1 is taken from the table without a DNA check. TRBV21-1 is assigned pseudogene status. This CDR3 has 15 amino acids. CDR3 sequence: CASSITGQGAGEQFF. The CDR3 bases are TGTGCCAGCAGCATCACGGGACAGGGGGCCGGTGAGCAGTTCTTC.

The V and J genes are TRBV5-5 and TRBJ1-4; TRBD1 agrees at 8 bases. This CDR3 is 15 amino acids long. Trimming at V came to 4 bases and at J to 3 bases, leaving 5 bases not matched to a gene. Germline CDR1 is SGHKS and CDR2 is YYEKEE (reference sequence). In DNA form, the CDR3 reads TGTGCCAGCAGCGGGACAGGAAACCCTAATGAAAAACTGTTTTTT. Residues: CASSGTGNPNEKLFF.

This clone was seen once. This chain joins TRBV2 and TRBJ2-7; TRBD1 might be the D (5 bases). The germline V and J ends were trimmed by 6 bases and 3 bases, with 12 bases remaining between them. The CDR3 is 13 residues long. CDR1 SNHLY and CDR2 FYNNEI come from the germline V gene. As DNA, the CDR3 is TGTGCCAGCAGGCCTACAGGAGTCTACGAGCAGTACTTC. As protein: CASRPTGVYEQYF.

V gene TRBV27 combines with J gene TRBJ2-3, with TRBD2 matching 9 bases. The CDR3 length is 14 residues. In germline, CDR1 is MNHEY, CDR2 SMNVEV (reference sequence). J gave up 5 bases and V 3 bases, and 3 bases lay outside the gene matches. Written as DNA, the CDR3 is TGTGCCAGCAGTTTTATAGCGGGAGAAGATACGCAGTATTTT. Amino acids: CASSFIAGEDTQYF.

The rearrangement uses TRBV5-5 and TRBJ2-6, with TRBD1 as a possible D gene (5 bases). Trimming removed 5 bases from V and 2 bases from J, with 8 bases in between. CDR3 length equals 14 residues. CDR1 is SGHKS, CDR2 YYEKEE, per germline (reference sequence). CDR3 amino acids: CASSTGAGANVLTF. The CDR3 nucleotides read TGTGCCAGCAGTACAGGAGCTGGGGCCAACGTCCTGACTTTC.

The chain has TRBV6-4 and TRBJ1-5; 9 nucleotides line up with TRBD1. The germline V gene has CDR1 MRHNA and CDR2 SNTAGT. V lost 5 bases to trimming and J lost 7 bases; unmatched junction nucleotides: 9. The CDR3 runs to 15 residues. Here the CDR3 reads CASSSQPGQGQPQHF. The CDR3 nucleotides are TGTGCCAGCAGTTCTCAGCCGGGACAGGGCCAGCCCCAGCATTTT.

Remarks on this clone: Other nucleotide sequences in the sample specify the same CDR3. V usage is TRBV19 and J usage is TRBJ2-1; 9 bases are a match to TRBD2. Germline V CDR1 and CDR2: LNHDA, SQIVND (reference sequence). The ends lost 3 bases at V and 0 bases at J; junction bases unmatched: 0. The CDR3 length is 15 residues. This chain's CDR3 is CASSISGSSYNEQFF. The CDR3 region has the DNA TGTGCCAGTAGTATTAGCGGGAGCTCCTACAATGAGCAGTTCTTC.

The CDR3 sequence: CASSPSVTDDEQYF. CDR3 nucleotides: TGTGCCAGCTCACCTAGCGTAACAGACGACGAGCAGTACTTC. V and J are TRBV18 and TRBJ2-7, with a possible D match to TRBD2 (5 bases). The germline gives CDR1 KGHSH, CDR2 LQKENI. This CDR3 region has 14 residues. The V and J ends lost 3 bases and 5 bases respectively, with 14 bases between them.

The rearrangement uses TRBV6-5 and TRBJ1-3; the D gene is possibly TRBD1 (5 bases). This CDR3 is 15 amino acids long. Germline assignment: CDR1 MNHEY and CDR2 SVGAGI. Trimming cost V 6 bases and J 2 bases, with 14 bases left between them. The CDR3 spells CASSPGERPGNTIYF. The CDR3 nucleotides read TGTGCCAGCAGCCCGGGGGAACGACCTGGAAACACCATATATTTT.

The chain combines TRBV6-5 with TRBJ1-2, with D tentatively TRBD1 (6 bases). The germline V and J ends were trimmed by 5 bases and 7 bases, with 14 bases remaining between them. This CDR3 has 13 residues. The germline V gene has CDR1 MNHEY and CDR2 SVGAGI. The CDR3 spells CASSLTGWSGYTF. The DNA for the CDR3 is TGTGCCAGCAGTCTGACAGGTTGGTCTGGCTACACCTTC.

V gene TRBV4-1 combines with J gene TRBJ2-2, with a tentative D call TRBD1 (6 bases). Germline-derived CDR1 and CDR2 are MGHRA and YSYEKL. V lost 0 bases and J 6 bases, leaving 20 bases between the germline ends. This CDR3 region has 18 residues. The CDR3 reads CASSQEPFGKGVAGELFF. CDR3 DNA: TGCGCCAGCAGCCAAGAACCTTTCGGGAAGGGGGTTGCCGGGGAGCTGTTTTTT.